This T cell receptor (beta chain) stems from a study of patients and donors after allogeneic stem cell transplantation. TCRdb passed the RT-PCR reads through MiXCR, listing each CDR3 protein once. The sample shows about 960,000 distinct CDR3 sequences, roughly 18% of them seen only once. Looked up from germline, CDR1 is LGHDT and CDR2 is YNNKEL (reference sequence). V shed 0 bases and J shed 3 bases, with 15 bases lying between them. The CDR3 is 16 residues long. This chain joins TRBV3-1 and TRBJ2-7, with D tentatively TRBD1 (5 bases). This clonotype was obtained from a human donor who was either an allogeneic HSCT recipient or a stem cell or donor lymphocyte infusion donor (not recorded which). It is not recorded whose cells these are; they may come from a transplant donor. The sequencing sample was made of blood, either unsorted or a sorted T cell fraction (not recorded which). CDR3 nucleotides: TGTGCCAGCAGCCAAGATATGAGGACAACATTCTACGAGCAGTACTTC. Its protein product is CASSQDMRTTFYEQYF.